Listed below are T cell receptor beta chains from one sample, sequenced in a study of CD8+ T cells in alopecia areata. Some clones are missing from TCRdb's copy, which holds only in-frame ones; the method was immunoSEQ multiplex PCR. The sample consists of 140,000 to 150,000 clones, nearly 55% of them appearing once. The sequenced sample was CD8+ T cells sorted from blood, obtained at week 4, from a patient treated with tofacitinib. The receptors originated from a human donor with alopecia areata. Each CDR3 is given with its conserved first and last residue. D genes are given only for firm matches. The size entry is marked missing in some rows and otherwise reads once, few, many or a size class.

clone_size,v_call,d_call,j_call,cdr3_nt,cdr3_aa
-,TRBV7-8,TRBD1,TRBJ2-7,TGTGCCAGCAGCTGGGGGACAGGGACTTCCTACGAGCAGTACTTC,CASSWGTGTSYEQYF
-,TRBV6-5,-,TRBJ1-2,TGTGCCAGCAGTTACTCTGAGACTTATGGCTACACCTTC,CASSYSETYGYTF
-,TRBV7-6,-,TRBJ2-7,TGTGCCAGCAGCTTCACTCCGGGACAAGCGTACGAGCAGTACTTC,CASSFTPGQAYEQYF
few,TRBV20-1,-,TRBJ1-4,TGCAGGAAGACTGGGTATGAAAAACTGTTTTTT,CRKTGYEKLFF
few,TRBV11-2,-,TRBJ2-5,TGTGCCAGCAGCTTCAACAGCCAAGAGACCCAGTACTTC,CASSFNSQETQYF
few,TRBV27,-,TRBJ2-7,TGTGCCAGCAGTTTACAAGGGGGTCGGTCCTACGAGCAGTACTTC,CASSLQGGRSYEQYF
-,TRBV9,-,TRBJ1-2,TGTGCCAGCAGCGTAGTAACAGGGAAAGGCTACACCTTC,CASSVVTGKGYTF
few,TRBV27,TRBD2,TRBJ2-7,TGTGCCAGCAGTACAGCGGGGAGCTCCTACGAGCAGTACTTC,CASSTAGSSYEQYF
few,TRBV18,-,TRBJ1-5,TGTGCCAGCTCACTGGAAGATCAGCCCCAGCATTTT,CASSLEDQPQHF
-,TRBV7-9,-,TRBJ2-7,TGTGCCAGCAGCCCGGGACTTCGCGAGCAGTACTTC,CASSPGLREQYF
-,TRBV2,-,TRBJ1-2,TGTGCCAGCAGTGATGGGACTAACTATGGCTACACCTTC,CASSDGTNYGYTF
-,TRBV9,TRBD1,TRBJ2-2,TGTGCCAGCAGCGGAAAATTAGGACAGGGTAACACCGGGGAGCTGTTTTTT,CASSGKLGQGNTGELFF
-,TRBV18,TRBD1,TRBJ2-2,TGTGCCAGCTCACCAACAACAGGGGAAGGCACCGGGGAGCTGTTTTTT,CASSPTTGEGTGELFF
few,TRBV10-2,-,TRBJ2-7,TGCGCCAGCAGTGAGTCATCCCTAGGAGCCGAGCAGTACTTC,CASSESSLGAEQYF
few,TRBV7-9,-,TRBJ2-7,TGTGCCAGCAGCGGACAAGGAAAACATTCCTACGAGCAGTACTTC,CASSGQGKHSYEQYF
-,TRBV9,TRBD1,TRBJ2-7,TGTGCCAGCAGCCCTTGGACAGGGGGCAACGAGCAGTACTTC,CASSPWTGGNEQYF
-,TRBV7-9,-,TRBJ1-3,TGTGCCAGCAGCTTAAAGGGCGAGAGCTCTGGAAACACCATATATTTT,CASSLKGESSGNTIYF
-,TRBV27,-,TRBJ2-5,TGTGCCAGCAGTTTCTATGGGCAGGGAGCCCAAGAGACCCAGTACTTC,CASSFYGQGAQETQYF
-,TRBV6-1,TRBD1,TRBJ1-5,TGTGCCAGCAGTGGGACAGGCGCGAGGCAGCCCCAGCATTTT,CASSGTGARQPQHF
few,TRBV10-2,-,TRBJ2-2,TGCGCCGGCCGGGGGTACACCGGGGAGCTGTTTTTT,CAGRGYTGELFF
-,TRBV10-3,TRBD1,TRBJ2-1,TGTGCCATCAGTAACTCCAGGGGGTTTGGGGATGAGCAGTTCTTC,CAISNSRGFGDEQFF
-,TRBV7-6,-,TRBJ2-5,TGTGCCAGCAGCTCCGGGGACCAAGAGACCCAGTACTTC,CASSSGDQETQYF
few,TRBV6-1,TRBD2,TRBJ2-1,TGTGCCAGCAGCGGGGGGAGCTCCTACAATGAGCAGTTCTTC,CASSGGSSYNEQFF
-,TRBV7-9,-,TRBJ2-2,TGTGCCAGCAGCCCAGGACAGCTGAACACCGGGGAGCTGTTTTTT,CASSPGQLNTGELFF
-,TRBV10-3,TRBD1,TRBJ2-3,TGTGCCATCAGTACCAAAAGGGGGCTGGGAGATACGCAGTATTTT,CAISTKRGLGDTQYF
-,TRBV5-6,-,TRBJ2-2,TGTGCCAGCAGCCACACCGGGGAGCTGTTTTTT,CASSHTGELFF
few,TRBV6-6,TRBD1,TRBJ2-7,TGTGCCAGCAGTTACGGGACAGGGGGCTACGAGCAGTACTTC,CASSYGTGGYEQYF
few,TRBV4-1,-,TRBJ2-5,TGCGCCAGCAGCCAAGTAGGACAGCAAGAGACCCAGTACTTC,CASSQVGQQETQYF
-,TRBV9,-,TRBJ2-1,TGTGCCAGCAGCGTAGAATCTGGGATGGGCAATGAGCAGTTCTTC,CASSVESGMGNEQFF
-,TRBV7-9,-,TRBJ1-6,TGTGCCAGCAGCAGAGGGTATGAGAATTCACCCCTCCACTTT,CASSRGYENSPLHF